A single sample gave rise to the 12 T cell receptor beta chains below, sequenced in a study of breast tumors, draining lymph nodes, adjacent tissues. Breast cancer patients provided tissue from their axillary draining lymph nodes. TCRdb recomputed calls from the multiplex PCR reads with MiXCR, one row per CDR3 protein. The data hold roughly 110,000 distinct CDR3 sequences, with approximately 28% observed a single time. Source material: axillary lymph node tissue. All receptors come from a female donor with breast cancer. Some clones in this sample may be carry-over from other donors' samples.

This clonotype was detected many times. The gene calls are TRBV9 and TRBJ2-1; D possibly corresponds to TRBD1 (6 bases). The V gene's germline CDR1 is SGDLS and CDR2 YYNGEE. The V gene lost 5 bases and the J gene lost 8 bases, with 8 bases spanning the gap. This CDR3 region has 11 residues. This chain's CDR3 is CASSQGYEQFF. The CDR3 coding sequence is TGTGCCAGCAGTCAGGGGTATGAGCAGTTCTTC.

The table lists this clonotype with many counts. V is TRBV12-3 or TRBV12-4 and J is TRBJ1-5; D is perhaps TRBD1 (5 bases). The CDR3 has 14 amino acids. Trimming cost V 7 bases and J 3 bases, with 13 bases left between them. The CDR3 is CASNEVGVNQPQHF. The CDR3 DNA sequence: TGTGCCAGCAATGAGGTGGGGGTCAATCAGCCCCAGCATTTT.

The V call is TRBV5-1, the J call TRBJ2-2, with a weak D call TRBD2 (5 bases). Per germline, CDR1 SGHRS and CDR2 YFSETQ. The CDR3 is 15 residues long. V shed 3 bases and J shed 5 bases, with 14 bases lying between them. The CDR3 reads CASSYVPTGTGELFF. The CDR3 nucleotides read TGCGCCAGCAGCTACGTACCGACGGGGACCGGGGAGCTGTTTTTT.

The V call is TRBV6-5, the J call TRBJ1-5, with 10 bases that match TRBD1. This CDR3 contains 14 residues. Germline loops: CDR1 MNHEY, CDR2 SVGAGI. V shed 4 bases and J 6 bases; nucleotides not matched to a gene: 3. The CDR3 DNA reads as TGTGCCAGCAGTTGGGACAGGGGCCGTCAGCCCCAGCATTTT. It is translated as CASSWDRGRQPQHF.

This clonotype was observed at least ten times. The gene calls are TRBV7-2 and TRBJ2-7; possible D gene TRBD1, 8 bases. Per the germline V gene, CDR1 is SGHTA and CDR2 is FQGNSA. V was shortened by 1 base and J by 4 bases, with 14 bases between the two germline ends. The CDR3 is 15 amino acids. The CDR3, as DNA: TGTGCCAGCAGCTTAGTGGACAGGGAGGGTTACGAGCAGTACTTC. It translates to CASSLVDREGYEQYF.

This clonotype was picked up many times. The chain has TRBV6-2 or TRBV6-3 and TRBJ2-7, with D tentatively TRBD1 (6 bases). The CDR3 is 13 residues long. CDR1 is MNHEY, CDR2 SVGEGT, per germline. The CDR3 region is CATVGGSSYEQYF. As DNA, the CDR3 is TGTGCTACGGTAGGGGGTAGCTCCTACGAGCAGTACTTC.

The chain is built from TRBV7-6 and TRBJ2-2; D gene uncertain. The CDR3 runs 13 residues. Germline CDR1 and CDR2: SGHVS and FNYEAQ. The ends were cut back, 4 bases at V and 3 bases at J, with 6 bases in the middle. The CDR3 spells CASSSQYTGELFF. In nucleotides, the CDR3 is TGTGCCAGCAGCTCACAGTACACCGGGGAGCTGTTTTTT.

This clonotype was recorded many times. This chain links TRBV4-1 with TRBJ1-2; a weak D match, TRBD1 (5 bases). The V end lost 1 base, the J end lost 7 bases, and 25 bases lay between the germline ends. The CDR3 is 18 amino acids. Germline V gives CDR1 MGHRA, CDR2 YSYEKL. The CDR3 loop is CASSQVGGAFFFLGGYTF. In DNA form, the CDR3 reads TGCGCCAGCAGCCAAGTAGGAGGGGCATTCTTTTTTCTTGGTGGCTACACCTTC.

This clonotype was counted at least ten times. This chain links TRBV3-1 with TRBJ1-2; D uncertain. Germline V CDR1 and CDR2: LGHDT, YNNKEL (reference sequence). Trimming pared 1 base from V and 8 bases from J, leaving 11 bases between. The CDR3 has 13 amino acids. The CDR3 nucleotides are TGTGCCAGCAGCCAAGTCCGGGCCGGGGGCTACACCTTC. It encodes CASSQVRAGGYTF.

This clonotype was recorded at least ten times. The chain couples TRBV2 to TRBJ1-1; D remains unclear. Germline values: CDR1 SNHLY, CDR2 FYNNEI. The CDR3 sequence is 13 residues long. V was clipped by 7 bases and J by 1 base, with 10 bases between them. In DNA form, the CDR3 reads TGTGCCAGCAAACCGGAGGAGAACACTGAAGCTTTCTTT. This gives the protein CASKPEENTEAFF.

The J gene is TRBJ2-3, the V gene TRBV5-1, with TRBD1 matching over 9 bases. This CDR3 spans 16 amino acids. Germline V gene data show CDR1 as SGHRS and CDR2 as YFSETQ. V gave up 0 bases and J gave up 1 base; unmatched junction bases: 3. CDR3 loop: CASSLEQGAGTDTQYF. The CDR3 coding sequence is TGCGCCAGCAGCTTGGAACAGGGGGCCGGCACAGATACGCAGTATTTT.

This clonotype occurred many times. The rearrangement joins TRBV24-1 to TRBJ2-2; TRBD2 aligns across 7 bases. Germline-derived CDR1 and CDR2 are KGHDR and SFDVKD. J gave up 5 bases and V 7 bases, and 6 bases lay outside the gene matches. The CDR3 extends over 14 amino acids. In nucleotides, the CDR3 is TGTGCCACCAGCGTGGGACTAAAGACCGGGGAGCTGTTTTTT. Translating it yields CATSVGLKTGELFF.